This T cell receptor beta chain was documented in a study of blood T cells in healthy people across ages. Study-level information: Using template switching, researchers captured about one barcoded beta molecule for each two T cells. Whole-study results and caveats: Researchers judged that diversity estimates from one million T cells fell short of true values.

Germline CDR1 and CDR2: LGHDT and YNNKEL (reference sequence). CDR3 length equals 14 residues. The V gene lost 4 bases and the J gene lost 5 bases, with 15 bases spanning the gap. The authors ran a second PCR of roughly 6 to 12 cycles using a sample-barcoded 5' primer and a J-beta primer mix. TCRdb redid the calling of the 5' RACE reads with MiXCR, one entry per CDR3 protein. Here the sample spans fewer than 950,000 distinct CDR3 sequences, roughly 50% being singletons. The sample holds a few counts of this clonotype. Its antigen is unidentified. This sequence originates from an elderly man in good health. The sequenced sample was blood. This chain joins TRBV3-1 and TRBJ2-7; D is ambiguous. The CDR3 region has the DNA TGTGCCAGCAGCCGTTATGCAGGTCTCCACGAGCAGTACTTC. Its translation is CASSRYAGLHEQYF.